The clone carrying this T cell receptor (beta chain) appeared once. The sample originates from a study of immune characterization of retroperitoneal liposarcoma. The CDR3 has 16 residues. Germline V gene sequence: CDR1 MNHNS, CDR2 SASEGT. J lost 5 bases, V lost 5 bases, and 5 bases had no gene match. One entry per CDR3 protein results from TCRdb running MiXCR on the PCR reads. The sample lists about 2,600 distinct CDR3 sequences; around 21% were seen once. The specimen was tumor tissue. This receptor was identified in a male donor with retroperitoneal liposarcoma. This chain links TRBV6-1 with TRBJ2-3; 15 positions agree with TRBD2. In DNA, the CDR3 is TGTGCCAGCAGTCGCGGGACTAGCGGGGGGTTAGATACGCAGTATTTT. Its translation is CASSRGTSGGLDTQYF.